Here is one T cell receptor beta chain with its context. Clones were read by immunoSEQ multiplex PCR, and TCRdb kept only the in-frame ones, dropping some. The table records around 250,000 clones, roughly 84% of them present only once. This specimen belongs to a study of blood T cell repertoires in COVID-19. CDR3 length: 14 amino acids. V lost 5 bases to trimming and J lost 3 bases; unmatched junction nucleotides: 6. The germline V gene has CDR1 SGHTA and CDR2 FQGNSA. The chain couples TRBV7-2 to TRBJ2-7, with 8 bases fitting TRBD1. Sequencing was performed on peripheral blood. This sequence originates from a middle-aged woman who had recovered from COVID-19. The CDR3 loop reads CASSPGTGLYEQYF. CDR3 DNA: TGTGCCAGCAGCCCCGGGACAGGCCTCTACGAGCAGTACTTC.